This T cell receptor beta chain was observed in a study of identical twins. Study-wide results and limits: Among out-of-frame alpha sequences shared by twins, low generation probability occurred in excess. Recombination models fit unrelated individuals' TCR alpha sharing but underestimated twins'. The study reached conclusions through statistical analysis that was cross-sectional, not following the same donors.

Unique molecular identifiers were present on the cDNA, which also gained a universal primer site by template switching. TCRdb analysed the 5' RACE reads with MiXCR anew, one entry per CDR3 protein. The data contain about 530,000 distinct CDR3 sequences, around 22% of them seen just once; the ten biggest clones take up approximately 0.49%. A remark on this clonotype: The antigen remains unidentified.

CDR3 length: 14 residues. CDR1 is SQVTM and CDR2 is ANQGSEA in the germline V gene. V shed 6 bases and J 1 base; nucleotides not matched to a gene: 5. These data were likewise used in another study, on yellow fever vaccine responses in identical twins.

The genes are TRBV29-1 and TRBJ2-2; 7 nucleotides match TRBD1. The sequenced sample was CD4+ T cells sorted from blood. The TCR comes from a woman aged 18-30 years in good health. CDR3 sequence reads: CSVRDRVNTGELFF. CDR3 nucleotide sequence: TGCAGCGTGCGTGACAGGGTGAACACCGGGGAGCTGTTTTTT.